This T cell receptor (beta chain) stems from a study of T cell responses to AZD1222 COVID-19 vaccine. Data came from immunoSEQ multiplex PCR; TCRdb stores just in-frame clones and leaves some out. The repertoire holds some 100,000 clones, around 90% seen once, with less than 9.5% in the top ten. CDR1 and CDR2 from the germline V gene are MNHEY and SVGAGI. The V end was cut by 6 bases, the J end by 0 bases, with 15 bases between. This CDR3 contains 15 residues. Only one count was recorded for this clone. No antigen is known for it. Study results and limitations: Donors were chiefly white British, with a greater number of females, and clonal diversity was perhaps underestimated.

The chain employs TRBV6-5 and TRBJ2-7; TRBD1 is a possible D gene (6 bases). This TCR derives from an adult in good health. The specimen was peripheral blood, collected on day 0 of AZD1222 vaccination. CDR3 sequence: CASRTRGQPSYEQYF. CDR3 DNA: TGTGCCAGCAGGACCCGCGGACAGCCCTCCTACGAGCAGTACTTC.